These 16 T cell receptor beta chains share one sample of origin, sequenced in a study of a mutant IDH1 vaccine in newly diagnosed glioma. Sample time point: week 47, end of study. In the vaccine, a single dose held 300 ug of the mutant IDH1 20-mer peptide, along with topical imiquimod. This table comes from immunoSEQ multiplex PCR, and its TCRdb copy is limited to in-frame clones, with some not included. In the table there are around 94,000 clones, roughly 89% of which are singletons. No cognate antigen is known for these TCRs. Source: PBMCs, taken from a glioma patient whose treatment included an IDH1 peptide vaccine. The source is a woman aged 50 to 65 with glioma.

The chain carries TRBV15 and TRBJ2-5; D is uncertain. V lost 0 bases and J 0 bases, leaving 8 bases between the germline ends. The CDR3 extends over 15 amino acids. The V gene's germline CDR1 is LNHNV and CDR2 YYDKDF (reference sequence). CDR3 bases: TGTGCCACCAGCAGAGACCCGACATACCAAGAGACCCAGTACTTC. It translates to CATSRDPTYQETQYF.

The rearrangement links TRBV9 to TRBJ2-2, with D maybe TRBD2 (6 bases). The CDR3 length is 19 residues. Trimming pared 0 bases from V and 1 base from J, leaving 19 bases between. Per germline, CDR1 SGDLS and CDR2 YYNGEE. The CDR3 nucleotides read TGTGCCAGCAGCGTAGTCTTTAATAGCGGAGACCTGAACACCGGGGAGCTGTTTTTT. It is translated as CASSVVFNSGDLNTGELFF.

V usage is TRBV27 and J usage is TRBJ2-5, with no clear D. The DNA end is more similar to TRBJ2-7, so the J call may be wrong. CDR3 size: 14 residues. The V gene's germline CDR1 is MNHEY and CDR2 SMNVEV (reference sequence). Written as DNA, the CDR3 is TGTGCCAGCAGTTTAGGGCCGGCGGCGTACGAGCAGTACTTC. Protein: CASSLGPAAYEQYF.

This clone was recorded once. The chain has TRBV6-5 and TRBJ1-1; 7 bases map to TRBD1. The CDR3 has 16 amino acids. Germline-derived CDR1 and CDR2 are MNHEY and SVGAGI. V lost 0 bases to trimming and J lost 0 bases; unmatched junction nucleotides: 4. In DNA form, the CDR3 reads TGTGCCAGCAGTTACTCGCAGGGGGAGATGAACACTGAAGCTTTCTTT. Its translation: CASSYSQGEMNTEAFF.

The rearrangement joins TRBV7-8 to TRBJ1-5; possible D gene TRBD1, 6 bases. The V end lost 5 bases, the J end lost 3 bases, and 20 bases lay between the germline ends. Germline lookup yields CDR1 SGHVS and CDR2 FQNEAQ. The CDR3 runs 17 residues. Here the CDR3 reads CASSPYRVPLPNQPQHF. The CDR3 nucleotides are TGTGCCAGCAGCCCGTACAGGGTCCCTCTTCCCAATCAGCCCCAGCATTTT.

The chain has TRBV27 and TRBJ2-1, with 13 positions matching TRBD2. Per germline, CDR1 MNHEY and CDR2 SMNVEV (reference sequence). The V gene end was trimmed by 5 bases and the J gene end by 9 bases; junction bases not matched to a gene: 7. The CDR3 totals 15 residues. The CDR3: CASSIWTSGSGEQFF. DNA of the CDR3: TGTGCCAGCAGTATTTGGACTAGCGGGAGCGGTGAGCAGTTCTTC.

Only one count was recorded for this clone. The chain uses TRBV27 and TRBJ1-3; D is unresolved. This CDR3 has 12 amino acids. V dropped 5 bases and J dropped 0 bases, with 2 bases sitting between them. CDR1 MNHEY and CDR2 SMNVEV come from the germline V gene (reference sequence). Written as DNA, the CDR3 is TGTGCCAGCAGTCACTCTGGAAACACCATATATTTT. This encodes CASSHSGNTIYF.

The rearrangement links TRBV7-9 to TRBJ2-7, with D perhaps TRBD1 or TRBD2 (5 bases each). Looked up from germline, CDR1 is SEHNR and CDR2 is FQNEAQ (reference sequence). The length of the CDR3 is 15 residues. Trimming took off 1 base at V and 0 bases at J, with 10 bases between the two ends. For the CDR3, the DNA is TGTGCCAGCAGCTTAGATGGGGGAAGCTCCTACGAGCAGTACTTC. It translates to CASSLDGGSSYEQYF.

The rearrangement joins TRBV7-8 to TRBJ2-2; D is possibly TRBD1 (6 bases). The CDR3 runs 15 residues. The germline V and J ends were trimmed by 4 bases and 8 bases, with 17 bases remaining between them. Germline V gene data show CDR1 as SGHVS and CDR2 as FQNEAQ. In DNA, the CDR3 is TGTGCCAGCAGCTCCGACCGGGTCCAGGGGGGGGAGCTGTTTTTT. This translates into CASSSDRVQGGELFF.

V is TRBV10-2 and J is TRBJ2-1; 8 bases fit TRBD2. This CDR3 comprises 16 residues. V shed 3 bases, J shed 9 bases, and the junction held 13 bases outside the gene matches. Germline V gene lookup returns CDR1 WSHSY and CDR2 SAAADI. In nucleotides, the CDR3 is TGCGCCAGCAGTGAACCAGCGGGAGTCCCTCAGGGTGAGCAGTTCTTC. Translating gives CASSEPAGVPQGEQFF.

The chain carries TRBV6-1 and TRBJ2-3, with D hard to call. Deletions cut 1 base from V and 4 bases from J, with 18 bases between. Germline loops: CDR1 MNHNS, CDR2 SASEGT. The CDR3 is 17 residues long. The CDR3 is CASSEEVRTIGADTQYF. The CDR3 DNA sequence: TGTGCCAGCAGTGAAGAAGTCCGGACCATAGGAGCAGATACGCAGTATTTT.

The chain joins TRBV5-5 to TRBJ2-2, with TRBD2 matching over 9 bases. The CDR3 runs to 16 residues. Germline V gene data show CDR1 as SGHKS and CDR2 as YYEKEE (reference sequence). Trimming took 4 bases from V and 5 from J; bases not matched to a gene: 9. As DNA, the CDR3 is TGTGCCAGCAGCCAGGTTGGCGGGAGGGGGACCGGGGAGCTGTTTTTT. Its protein is CASSQVGGRGTGELFF.

V gene TRBV27 combines with J gene TRBJ2-2; 8 positions agree with TRBD2. Germline assignment: CDR1 MNHEY and CDR2 SMNVEV (reference sequence). CDR3 length equals 15 residues. With 3 bases clipped from V and 8 bases from J, the junction kept 8 bases outside the gene matches. CDR3 bases: TGTGCCAGCAGTTTGCAAGCGGGAGAGAAGGGGGAGCTGTTTTTT. Translation: CASSLQAGEKGELFF.

This chain links TRBV27 with TRBJ2-5; a possible D gene is TRBD1 (7 bases). Between the trimmed V and J ends, which lost 6 bases and 4 bases, there was a span of 15 bases. The CDR3 runs to 14 residues. Germline CDR1 reads MNHEY; CDR2 reads SMNVEV (reference sequence). CDR3 loop: CASSPRGDRETQYF. The DNA of the CDR3 is TGTGCCAGCAGCCCGAGGGGGGACAGAGAGACCCAGTACTTC.

This clone was seen only a few times. The J gene is TRBJ1-5, the V gene TRBV28; no reliable D call. Germline V gene lookup returns CDR1 MDHEN and CDR2 SYDVKM. V was clipped by 3 bases and J by 9 bases, with 21 bases between them. CDR3 length equals 16 residues. DNA of the CDR3: TGTGCCAGCAGTTTCAAAGGGTCAGGCCTGCGGGGGCCCCAGCATTTT. As protein: CASSFKGSGLRGPQHF.

The rearrangement uses TRBV5-8 and TRBJ2-6, with D unclear. The CDR3 has 13 residues. CDR1 SGHTS and CDR2 YDEGEE come from the germline V gene. V was cut by 7 bases and J by 0 bases, with 5 bases left in between. The chain's CDR3 is CASETSGANVLTF. As DNA, the CDR3 is TGTGCCAGCGAGACCTCTGGGGCCAACGTCCTGACTTTC.